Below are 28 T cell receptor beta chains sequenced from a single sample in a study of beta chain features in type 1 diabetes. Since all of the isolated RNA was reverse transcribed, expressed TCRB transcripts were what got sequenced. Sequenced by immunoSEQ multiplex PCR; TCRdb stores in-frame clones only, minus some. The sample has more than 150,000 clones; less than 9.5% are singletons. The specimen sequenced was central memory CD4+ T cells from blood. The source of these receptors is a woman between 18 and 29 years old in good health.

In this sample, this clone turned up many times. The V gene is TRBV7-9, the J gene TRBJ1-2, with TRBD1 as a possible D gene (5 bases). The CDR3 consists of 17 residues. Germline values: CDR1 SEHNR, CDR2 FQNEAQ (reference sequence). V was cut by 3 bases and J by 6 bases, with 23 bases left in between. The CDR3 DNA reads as TGTGCCAGCAGCTTCGCCTTCCCTCGCGTGGGGCGCGATGGCTACACCTTC. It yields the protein CASSFAFPRVGRDGYTF.

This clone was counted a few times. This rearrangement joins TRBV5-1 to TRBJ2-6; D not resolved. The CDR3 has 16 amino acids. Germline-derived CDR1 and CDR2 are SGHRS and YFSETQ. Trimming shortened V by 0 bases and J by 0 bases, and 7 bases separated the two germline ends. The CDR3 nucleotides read TGCGCCAGCAGCTTGGACTCATCCTCTGGGGCCAACGTCCTGACTTTC. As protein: CASSLDSSSGANVLTF. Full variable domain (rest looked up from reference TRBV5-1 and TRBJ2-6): KAGVTQTPRYLIKTRGQQVTLSCSPISGHRSVSWYQQTPGQGLQFLFEYFSETQRNKGNFPGRFSGRQFSNSRSEMNVSTLELGDSALYLCASSLDSSSGANVLTFGAGSRLTVL.

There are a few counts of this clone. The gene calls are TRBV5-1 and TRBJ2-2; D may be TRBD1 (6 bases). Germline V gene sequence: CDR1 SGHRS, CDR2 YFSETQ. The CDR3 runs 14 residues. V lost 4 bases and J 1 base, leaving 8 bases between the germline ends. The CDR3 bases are TGCGCCAGCAGCGAGACAGGGAACACCGGGGAGCTGTTTTTT. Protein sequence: CASSETGNTGELFF.

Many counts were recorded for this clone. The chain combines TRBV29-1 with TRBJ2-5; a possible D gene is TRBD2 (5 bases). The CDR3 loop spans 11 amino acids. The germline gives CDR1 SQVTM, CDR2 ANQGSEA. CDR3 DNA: TGCAGTGGCCGGGAACGAGAGACCCAGTACTTC. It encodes CSGRERETQYF.

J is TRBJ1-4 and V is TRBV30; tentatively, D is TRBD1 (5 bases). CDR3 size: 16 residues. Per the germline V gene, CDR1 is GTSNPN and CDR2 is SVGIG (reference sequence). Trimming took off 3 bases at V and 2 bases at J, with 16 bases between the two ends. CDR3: CAWRGPGAATNEKLFF. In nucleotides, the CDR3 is TGTGCCTGGAGGGGGCCTGGGGCGGCTACTAATGAAAAACTGTTTTTT.

CDR3 protein: CASTFSSQAGDTQYF. The CDR3 nucleotides read TGTGCCAGCACCTTCTCTTCACAGGCCGGAGATACGCAGTATTTT. The V gene is TRBV27, the J gene TRBJ2-3; D is perhaps TRBD1 (5 bases). Between the trimmed V and J ends, which lost 7 bases and 5 bases, there was a span of 19 bases. Germline-derived CDR1 and CDR2 are MNHEY and SMNVEV (reference sequence). The CDR3 covers 15 residues.

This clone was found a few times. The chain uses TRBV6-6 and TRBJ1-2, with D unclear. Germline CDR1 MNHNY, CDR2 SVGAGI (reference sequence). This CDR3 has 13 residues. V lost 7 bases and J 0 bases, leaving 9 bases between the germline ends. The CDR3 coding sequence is TGTGCCAGCATTGACGGGACTAACTATGGCTACACCTTC. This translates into CASIDGTNYGYTF.

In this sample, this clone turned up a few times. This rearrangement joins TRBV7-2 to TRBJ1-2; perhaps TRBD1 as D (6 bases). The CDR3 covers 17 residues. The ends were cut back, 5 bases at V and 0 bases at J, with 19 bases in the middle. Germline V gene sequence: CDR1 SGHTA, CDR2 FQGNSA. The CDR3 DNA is TGTGCCAGCAGCCGCGATGCAGCAGGGGTGGCTAACTATGGCTACACCTTC. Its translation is CASSRDAAGVANYGYTF.

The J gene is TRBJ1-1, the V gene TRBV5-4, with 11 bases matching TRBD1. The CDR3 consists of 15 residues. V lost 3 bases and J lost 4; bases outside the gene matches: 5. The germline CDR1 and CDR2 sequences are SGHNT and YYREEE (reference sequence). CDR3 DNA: TGTGCCAGCAGCTCCCGGACAGGGGGCCTCACTGAAGCTTTCTTT. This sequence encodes CASSSRTGGLTEAFF.

The CDR3 DNA is TGTGCCTGGAGTGCATCACGGAATAGCGAAAGCAATCAGCCCCAGCATTTT. Translating gives CAWSASRNSESNQPQHF. The V call is TRBV30, the J call TRBJ1-5, with no clear D. V was shortened by 1 base and J by 1 base, with 17 bases between the two germline ends. The germline CDR1 and CDR2 sequences are GTSNPN and SVGIG (reference sequence). The CDR3 consists of 17 residues.

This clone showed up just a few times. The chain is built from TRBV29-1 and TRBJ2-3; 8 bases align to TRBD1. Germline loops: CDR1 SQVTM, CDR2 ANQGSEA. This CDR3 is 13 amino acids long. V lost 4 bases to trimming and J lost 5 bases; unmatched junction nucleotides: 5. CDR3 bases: TGCAGCGTTGTGCCAGGGGGCATAGATACGCAGTATTTT. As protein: CSVVPGGIDTQYF.

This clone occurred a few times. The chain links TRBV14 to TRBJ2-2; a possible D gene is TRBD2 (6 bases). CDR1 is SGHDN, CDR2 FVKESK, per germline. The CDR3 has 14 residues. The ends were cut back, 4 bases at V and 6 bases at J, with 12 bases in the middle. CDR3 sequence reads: CASSLSPGAGELFF. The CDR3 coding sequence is TGTGCCAGCAGCCTAAGCCCGGGGGCCGGGGAGCTGTTTTTT.

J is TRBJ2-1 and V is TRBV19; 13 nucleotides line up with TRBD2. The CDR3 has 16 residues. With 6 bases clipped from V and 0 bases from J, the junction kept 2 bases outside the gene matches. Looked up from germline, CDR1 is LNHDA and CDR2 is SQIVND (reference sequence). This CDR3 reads CASRRTSGSSYNEQFF. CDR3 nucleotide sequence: TGTGCCAGTAGACGGACTAGCGGGAGCTCCTACAATGAGCAGTTCTTC.

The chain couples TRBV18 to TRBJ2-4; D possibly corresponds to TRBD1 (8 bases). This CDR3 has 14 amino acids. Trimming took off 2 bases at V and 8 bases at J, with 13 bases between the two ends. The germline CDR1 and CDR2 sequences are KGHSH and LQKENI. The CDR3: CASSPGQGGDIQYF. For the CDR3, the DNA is TGTGCCAGCTCACCAGGACAGGGAGGGGACATTCAGTACTTC. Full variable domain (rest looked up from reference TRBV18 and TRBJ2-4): NAGVMQNPRHLVRRRGQEARLRCSPMKGHSHVYWYRQLPEEGLKFMVYLQKENIIDESGMPKERFSAEFPKEGPSILRIQQVVRGDSAAYFCASSPGQGGDIQYFGAGTRLSVL.

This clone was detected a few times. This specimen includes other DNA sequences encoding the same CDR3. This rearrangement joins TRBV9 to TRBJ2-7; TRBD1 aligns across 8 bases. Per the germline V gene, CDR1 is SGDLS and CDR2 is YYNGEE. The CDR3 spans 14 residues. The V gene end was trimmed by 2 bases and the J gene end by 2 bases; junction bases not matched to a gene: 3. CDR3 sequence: CASSVGTGTYEQYF. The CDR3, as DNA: TGTGCCAGCAGCGTCGGGACAGGTACCTACGAGCAGTACTTC.

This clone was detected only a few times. The CDR3 DNA reads TGTGCCAGCAGTTCTCAGGGGGCTGGGGAGACCCAGTACTTC. Encoded protein: CASSSQGAGETQYF. This chain links TRBV6-5 with TRBJ2-5; 8 positions match TRBD1. Germline V CDR1 and CDR2: MNHEY, SVGAGI. This CDR3 is 14 amino acids long. The V and J ends lost 4 bases and 5 bases, in that order; junction bases with no gene match: 6.

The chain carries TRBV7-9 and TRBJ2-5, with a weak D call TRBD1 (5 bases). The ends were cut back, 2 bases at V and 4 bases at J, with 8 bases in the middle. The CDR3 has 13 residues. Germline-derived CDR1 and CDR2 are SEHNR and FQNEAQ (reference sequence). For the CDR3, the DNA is TGTGCCAGCAGCTTACAGGGAAGAGAGACCCAGTACTTC. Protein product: CASSLQGRETQYF.

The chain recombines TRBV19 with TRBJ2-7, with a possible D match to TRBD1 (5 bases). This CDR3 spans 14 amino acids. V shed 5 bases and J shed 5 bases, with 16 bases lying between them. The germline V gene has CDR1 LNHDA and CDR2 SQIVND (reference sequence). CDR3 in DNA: TGTGCCAGTAGTCCCAGGGTGGGTGGTGACGAGCAGTACTTC. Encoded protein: CASSPRVGGDEQYF.

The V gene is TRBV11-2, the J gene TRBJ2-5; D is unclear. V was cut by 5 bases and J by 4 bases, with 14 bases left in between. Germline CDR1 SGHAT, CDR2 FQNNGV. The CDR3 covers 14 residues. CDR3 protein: CASSLQHVRETQYF. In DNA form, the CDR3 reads TGTGCCAGCAGCCTCCAACACGTTCGAGAGACCCAGTACTTC. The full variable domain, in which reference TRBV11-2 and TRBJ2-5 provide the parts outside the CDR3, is EAGVAQSPRYKIIEKRQSVAFWCNPISGHATLYWYQQILGQGPKLLIQFQNNGVVDDSQLPKDRFSAERLKGVDSTLKIQPAKLEDSAVYLCASSLQHVRETQYFGPGTRLLVL.

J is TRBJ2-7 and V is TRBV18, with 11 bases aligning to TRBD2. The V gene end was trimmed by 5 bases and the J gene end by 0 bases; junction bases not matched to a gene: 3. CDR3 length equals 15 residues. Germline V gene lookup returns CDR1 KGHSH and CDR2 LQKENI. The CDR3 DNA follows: TGTGCCAGCTCAGAAACTAGCGGGAGCTCCTACGAGCAGTACTTC. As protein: CASSETSGSSYEQYF.

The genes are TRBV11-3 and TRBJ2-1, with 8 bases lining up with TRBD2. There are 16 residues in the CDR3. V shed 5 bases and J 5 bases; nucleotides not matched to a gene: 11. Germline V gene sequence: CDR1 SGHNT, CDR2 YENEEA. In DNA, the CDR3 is TGTGCCAGCAGCATCACCCCGGGACTAGAAGACAATGAGCAGTTCTTC. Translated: CASSITPGLEDNEQFF.

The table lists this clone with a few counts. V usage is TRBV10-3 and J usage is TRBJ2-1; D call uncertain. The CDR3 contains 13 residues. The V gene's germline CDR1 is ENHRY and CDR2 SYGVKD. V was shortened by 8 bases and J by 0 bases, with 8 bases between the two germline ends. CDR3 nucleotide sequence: TGTGCCATCGGAGAAAGCTCCTACAATGAGCAGTTCTTC. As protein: CAIGESSYNEQFF.

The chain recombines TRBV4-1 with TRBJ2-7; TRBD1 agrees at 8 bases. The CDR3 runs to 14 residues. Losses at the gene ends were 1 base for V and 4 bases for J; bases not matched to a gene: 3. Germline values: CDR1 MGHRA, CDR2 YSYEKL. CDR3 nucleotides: TGCGCCAGCAGCCAAGGGGACAGGAAGTACGAGCAGTACTTC. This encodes CASSQGDRKYEQYF.

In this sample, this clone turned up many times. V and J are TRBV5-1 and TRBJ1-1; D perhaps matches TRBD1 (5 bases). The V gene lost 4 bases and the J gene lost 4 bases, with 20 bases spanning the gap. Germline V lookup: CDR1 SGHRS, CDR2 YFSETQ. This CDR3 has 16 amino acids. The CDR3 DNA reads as TGCGCCAGCAGCACCGGGACCTCCCGGGGGAGCACTGAAGCTTTCTTT. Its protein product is CASSTGTSRGSTEAFF.

CDR3 DNA sequence: TGTGCCAGCAGCGGGGGGACTTCGGACTATGGCTACACCTTC. Amino acids: CASSGGTSDYGYTF. The genes are TRBV9 and TRBJ1-2; a weak D match, TRBD1 (5 bases). Trimming took off 3 bases at V and 3 bases at J, with 12 bases between the two ends. Germline V CDR1 and CDR2: SGDLS, YYNGEE. This CDR3 spans 14 amino acids.

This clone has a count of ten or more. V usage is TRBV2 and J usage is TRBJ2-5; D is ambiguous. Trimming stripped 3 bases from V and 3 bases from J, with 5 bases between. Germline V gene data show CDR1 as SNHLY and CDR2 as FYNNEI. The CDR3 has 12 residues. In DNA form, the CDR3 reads TGTGCCAGCAGTGACCGAGAAGAGACCCAGTACTTC. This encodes CASSDREETQYF. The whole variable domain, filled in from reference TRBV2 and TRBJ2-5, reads EPEVTQTPSHQVTQMGQEVILRCVPISNHLYFYWYRQILGQKVEFLVSFYNNEISEKSEIFDDQFSVERPDGSNFTLKIRSTKLEDSAMYFCASSDREETQYFGPGTRLLVL.

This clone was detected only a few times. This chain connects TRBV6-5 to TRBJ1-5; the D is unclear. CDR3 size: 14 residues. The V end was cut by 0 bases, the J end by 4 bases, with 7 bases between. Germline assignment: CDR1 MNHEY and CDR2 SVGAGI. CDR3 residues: CASSYSPRNQPQHF. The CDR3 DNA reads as TGTGCCAGCAGTTACTCGCCGCGGAATCAGCCCCAGCATTTT.

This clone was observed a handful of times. The CDR3 bases are TGTGCCAGCAGCGTAGTCGCCGGGGGGGGCAATGAGCAGTTCTTC. Its translation is CASSVVAGGGNEQFF. The rearrangement uses TRBV9 and TRBJ2-1; TRBD2 aligns across 8 bases. Looked up from germline, CDR1 is SGDLS and CDR2 is YYNGEE. V lost 0 bases to trimming and J lost 6 bases; unmatched junction nucleotides: 5. This CDR3 region has 15 residues.